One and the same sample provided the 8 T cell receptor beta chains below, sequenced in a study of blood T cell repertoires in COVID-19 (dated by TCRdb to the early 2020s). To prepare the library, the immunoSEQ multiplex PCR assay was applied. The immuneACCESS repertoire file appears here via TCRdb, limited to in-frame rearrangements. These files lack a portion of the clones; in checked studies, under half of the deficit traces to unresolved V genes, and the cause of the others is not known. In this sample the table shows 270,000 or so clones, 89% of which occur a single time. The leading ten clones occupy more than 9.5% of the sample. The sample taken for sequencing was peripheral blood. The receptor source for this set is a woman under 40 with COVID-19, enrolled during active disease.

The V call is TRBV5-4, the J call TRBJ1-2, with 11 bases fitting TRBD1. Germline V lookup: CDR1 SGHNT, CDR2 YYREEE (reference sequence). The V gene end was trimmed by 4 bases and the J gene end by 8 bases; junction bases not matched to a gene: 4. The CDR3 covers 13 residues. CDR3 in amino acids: CASSTDRGQGYTF. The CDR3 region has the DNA TGTGCCAGCAGCACGGACAGGGGGCAAGGCTACACCTTC.

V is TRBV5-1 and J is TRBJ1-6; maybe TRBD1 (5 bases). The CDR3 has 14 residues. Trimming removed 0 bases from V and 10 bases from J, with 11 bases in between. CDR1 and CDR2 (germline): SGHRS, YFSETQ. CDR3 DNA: TGCGCCAGCAGCTTGGACAGGTCCAGCTCACCCCTCCACTTT. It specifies CASSLDRSSSPLHF.

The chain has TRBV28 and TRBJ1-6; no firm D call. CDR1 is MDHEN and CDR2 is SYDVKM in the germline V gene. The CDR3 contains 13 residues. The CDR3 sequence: CAYRERNNSPLHF. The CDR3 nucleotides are TGTGCGTACCGGGAGCGCAATAATTCACCCCTCCACTTT. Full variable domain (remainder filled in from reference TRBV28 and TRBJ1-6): DVKVTQSSRYLVKRTGEKVFLECVQDMDHENMFWYRQDPGLGLRLIYFSYDVKMKEKGDIPEGYSVSREKKERFSLILESASTNQTSMYLCAYRERNNSPLHFGNGTRLTVT.

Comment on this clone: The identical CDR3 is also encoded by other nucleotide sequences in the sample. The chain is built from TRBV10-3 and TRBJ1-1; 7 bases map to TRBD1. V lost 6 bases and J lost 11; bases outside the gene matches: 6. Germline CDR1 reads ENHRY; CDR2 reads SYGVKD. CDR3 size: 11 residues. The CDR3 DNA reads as TGTGCCATCAGCCCCGGGACAGAGGCTTTCTTT. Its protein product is CAISPGTEAFF.

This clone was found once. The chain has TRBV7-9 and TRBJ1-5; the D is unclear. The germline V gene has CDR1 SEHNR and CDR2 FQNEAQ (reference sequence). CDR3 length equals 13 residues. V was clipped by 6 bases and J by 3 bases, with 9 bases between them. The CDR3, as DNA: TGTGCCAGCAGTCGCACATCCAATCAGCCCCAGCATTTT. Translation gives CASSRTSNQPQHF.

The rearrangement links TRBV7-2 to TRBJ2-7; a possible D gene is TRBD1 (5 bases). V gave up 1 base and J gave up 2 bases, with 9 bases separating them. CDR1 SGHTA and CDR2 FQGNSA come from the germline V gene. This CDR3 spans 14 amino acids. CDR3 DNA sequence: TGTGCCAGCAGCTTAGACTGGACAACCTACGAGCAGTACTTC. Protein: CASSLDWTTYEQYF.

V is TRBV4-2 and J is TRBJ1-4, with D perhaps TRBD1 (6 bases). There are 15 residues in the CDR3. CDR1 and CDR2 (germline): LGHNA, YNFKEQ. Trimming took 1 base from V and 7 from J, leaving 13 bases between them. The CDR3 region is CASSQGYGGREKLFF. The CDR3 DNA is TGTGCCAGCAGCCAAGGGTATGGGGGCCGTGAAAAACTGTTTTTT.

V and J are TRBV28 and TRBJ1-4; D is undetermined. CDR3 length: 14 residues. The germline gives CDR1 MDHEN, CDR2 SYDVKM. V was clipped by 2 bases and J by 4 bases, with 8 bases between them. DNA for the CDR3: TGTGCCAGCAGTTTAGGGAGCTATAATGAAAAACTGTTTTTT. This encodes CASSLGSYNEKLFF.